Detailed here is one T cell receptor beta chain. What it binds is unknown. The CDR3 is made up of 13 amino acids. Germline V gene data show CDR1 as SGHVS and CDR2 as FNYEAQ. V lost 0 bases and J lost 5, with 7 bases in between. Cyclophosphamide on days +3 and +4 followed busulfan-fludarabine conditioning and a marrow graft. Assay used: immunoSEQ multiplex PCR; TCRdb lists only in-frame clones, some missing. The data show tens of thousands of clones, around 80% seen once. This entry comes from a study of T cells after posttransplantation cyclophosphamide. Study results and caveats: Recipient CMV seropositivity and CMV reactivation strongly tracked TRB clonality. Later blood repertoires were often dominated by clones from the donor CD8+ memory compartment. Tissue-infiltrating T cells from skin or gut overlapped little with blood T cells.

The chain links TRBV7-6 to TRBJ1-2; D gene uncertain. The source was CD4+ T cells sorted from blood, collected around 2,000 days after a stem cell transplant with posttransplant cyclophosphamide. This clonotype was obtained from a female patient aged 40-50 years who received an allogeneic stem cell transplant from a related donor, was CMV-positive, and had no GVHD. T cells may partly derive from the graft donor. This chain's CDR3 is CASSLARSYGYTF. The CDR3, as DNA: TGTGCCAGCAGCTTAGCGCGGAGTTATGGCTACACCTTC.